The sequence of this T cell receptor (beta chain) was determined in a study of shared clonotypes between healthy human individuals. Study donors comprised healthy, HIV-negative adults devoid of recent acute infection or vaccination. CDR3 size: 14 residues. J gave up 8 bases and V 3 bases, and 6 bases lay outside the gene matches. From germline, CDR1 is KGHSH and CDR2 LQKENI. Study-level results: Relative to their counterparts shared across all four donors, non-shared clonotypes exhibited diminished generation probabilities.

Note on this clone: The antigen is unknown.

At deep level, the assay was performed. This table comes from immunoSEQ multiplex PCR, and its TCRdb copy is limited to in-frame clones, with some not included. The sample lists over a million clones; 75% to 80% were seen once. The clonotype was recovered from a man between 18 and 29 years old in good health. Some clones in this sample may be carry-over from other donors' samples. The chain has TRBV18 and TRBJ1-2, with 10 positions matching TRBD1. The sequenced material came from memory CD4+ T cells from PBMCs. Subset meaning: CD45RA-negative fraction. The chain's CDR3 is CASSPVATGGGYTF. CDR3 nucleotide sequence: TGTGCCAGCTCACCGGTTGCGACAGGGGGCGGCTACACCTTC.